The 2 T cell receptor beta chains presented below share a single source sample, sequenced in a study of cytomegalovirus exposure and HLA in healthy donors. Only in-frame clones appear in the TCRdb table, and some are missing; sequencing was by immunoSEQ multiplex PCR. The sample consists of 170,000 or so clones, more than 65% of them appearing once. Material for sequencing was PBMCs. Receptors were obtained from a woman aged 18-30 years in good health and CMV-seropositive.

The V gene is TRBV5-1, the J gene TRBJ2-7; perhaps TRBD2 as D (6 bases). Germline CDR1 is SGHRS and CDR2 is YFSETQ. The CDR3 contains 14 residues. The V gene lost 5 bases and the J gene lost 3 bases, with 15 bases spanning the gap. CDR3: CASRPGMGGYEQYF. The CDR3 DNA reads TGCGCCAGCAGACCCGGGATGGGGGGCTACGAGCAGTACTTC.

V gene TRBV11-1 combines with J gene TRBJ2-7, with D unresolved. Germline lookup yields CDR1 SGHAT and CDR2 FQDESV (reference sequence). The CDR3 runs 12 residues. The V gene lost 3 bases and the J gene lost 0 bases, with 3 bases spanning the gap. This chain's CDR3 is CASSFSSYEQYF. CDR3 bases: TGTGCCAGCAGCTTTAGCTCCTACGAGCAGTACTTC. Full variable domain (rest looked up from reference TRBV11-1 and TRBJ2-7): EAEVAQSPRYKITEKSQAVAFWCDPISGHATLYWYRQILGQGPELLVQFQDESVVDDSQLPKDRFSAERLKGVDSTLKIQPAELGDSAMYLCASSFSSYEQYFGPGTRLTVT.